Listed here are 16 T cell receptor beta chains from one sample, sequenced in a study of shared clonotypes between healthy human individuals. Clones were sequenced by immunoSEQ multiplex PCR, and TCRdb holds only the in-frame ones, with some missing. The profile shows around 980,000 clones, roughly 74% of them singletons. Sequencing was done on a sample of memory CD4+ T cells from PBMCs. The subset is: CD45RA-negative fraction. The receptor set was obtained from a man younger than 35 in good health. Some clones in this sample may be carry-over from other donors' samples.

The chain links TRBV27 to TRBJ1-5; D not certain. Germline V lookup: CDR1 MNHEY, CDR2 SMNVEV (reference sequence). This CDR3 comprises 15 residues. The V and J ends lost 5 bases and 8 bases respectively, with 19 bases between them. The CDR3 is CASSGGVWSGEPQHF. Here the CDR3 DNA reads TGTGCCAGCAGTGGTGGGGTCTGGTCGGGAGAGCCCCAGCATTTT.

CDR3 DNA sequence: TGTGCCAGCAGCCCCCGGGGGGGGCAGGGTGGTGGCTACACCTTC. Residues: CASSPRGGQGGGYTF. The genes are TRBV7-2 and TRBJ1-2, with D possibly matching TRBD1 (6 bases). Germline-derived CDR1 and CDR2 are SGHTA and FQGNSA. This CDR3 is 15 amino acids long. The V and J ends lost 5 bases and 7 bases respectively, with 20 bases between them.

The chain carries TRBV28 and TRBJ2-7, with 13 bases aligning to TRBD2. The CDR3 sequence is 20 residues long. CDR1 is MDHEN, CDR2 SYDVKM, per germline. The V gene end was trimmed by 4 bases and the J gene end by 3 bases; junction bases not matched to a gene: 18. Here the CDR3 DNA reads TGTGCCAGCAGTTCGGGCCCTCAACCGGGACTAGCGGGGAGAAACTACGAGCAGTACTTC. Translated, it gives CASSSGPQPGLAGRNYEQYF.

The chain joins TRBV30 to TRBJ2-1, with D tentatively TRBD2 (5 bases). The length of the CDR3 is 14 residues. V was clipped by 4 bases and J by 0 bases, with 10 bases between them. The germline V gene encodes CDR1 GTSNPN and CDR2 SVGIG (reference sequence). DNA of the CDR3: TGTGCCTGGAAAAGGGAGAACTCCTACAATGAGCAGTTCTTC. Translating gives CAWKRENSYNEQFF.

This clone was counted many times. As DNA, the CDR3 is TGTGCCATCAGTGAGGGGGACAGACCCTACGAGCAGTACTTC. It codes for CAISEGDRPYEQYF. J is TRBJ2-7 and V is TRBV10-3; 7 bases align to TRBD1. Germline V gene lookup returns CDR1 ENHRY and CDR2 SYGVKD. The ends lost 2 bases at V and 2 bases at J; junction bases unmatched: 3. The CDR3 runs to 14 residues.

The gene calls are TRBV29-1 and TRBJ2-1; 9 positions agree with TRBD2. Germline-derived CDR1 and CDR2 are SQVTM and ANQGSEA. CDR3 length: 14 amino acids. Germline trimming cut 7 bases from V and 3 bases from J; bases unmatched to any gene: 7. The CDR3 nucleotides read TGCAGCGCCGGACTAGCGACGAGCTACAATGAGCAGTTCTTC. It yields the protein CSAGLATSYNEQFF.

The rearrangement joins TRBV28 to TRBJ1-3; no firm D call. V shed 4 bases and J shed 0 bases, with 19 bases lying between them. The CDR3 consists of 18 residues. Germline lookup yields CDR1 MDHEN and CDR2 SYDVKM. The CDR3 region is CASSSLPGVTSSGNTIYF. Here the CDR3 DNA reads TGTGCCAGCAGTTCCCTACCGGGCGTTACAAGCTCTGGAAACACCATATATTTT.

The V gene is TRBV7-2, the J gene TRBJ2-1, with TRBD1 as a possible D gene (5 bases). The CDR3 loop spans 12 amino acids. Germline V CDR1 and CDR2: SGHTA, FQGNSA. Trimming took off 5 bases at V and 8 bases at J, with 10 bases between the two ends. This CDR3 is CASSQGLHEQFF. In nucleotides, the CDR3 is TGTGCCAGCAGCCAGGGTCTACATGAGCAGTTCTTC. Based on the CDR3 plus reference TRBV7-2 and TRBJ2-1, the full variable domain is GAGVSQSPSNKVTEKGKDVELRCDPISGHTALYWYRQSLGQGLEFLIYFQGNSAPDKSGLPSDRFSAERTGGSVSTLTIQRTQQEDSAVYLCASSQGLHEQFFGPGTRLTVL.

The chain combines TRBV18 with TRBJ2-2, with 8 bases fitting TRBD2. After removal of 4 bases from V and 5 bases from J, the junction contained 12 bases not matched to a gene. CDR3 length: 17 amino acids. Germline V lookup: CDR1 KGHSH, CDR2 LQKENI. The CDR3 DNA is TGTGCCAGCTCACGCATGAGAGCGGGAGACAATACCGGGGAGCTGTTTTTT. Protein: CASSRMRAGDNTGELFF.

The count of this clone is one. CDR3 sequence: CASSSWPGGPHYEQYF. CDR3 DNA sequence: TGTGCCAGCAGCTCGTGGCCGGGGGGCCCCCACTACGAGCAGTACTTC. The rearrangement joins TRBV7-2 to TRBJ2-7; possibly TRBD2 for D (7 bases). This CDR3 spans 16 amino acids. The V gene lost 4 bases and the J gene lost 3 bases, with 19 bases spanning the gap. The germline V gene encodes CDR1 SGHTA and CDR2 FQGNSA.

The chain couples TRBV4-1 to TRBJ1-4; D not certain. This CDR3 is built from 14 residues. Germline V lookup: CDR1 MGHRA, CDR2 YSYEKL. V was cut by 6 bases and J by 1 base, with 9 bases left in between. The CDR3 DNA is TGCGCCAGCAGGACGGGGAGAACTAATGAAAAACTGTTTTTT. This codes for CASRTGRTNEKLFF.

A note on this clone: Other nucleotide sequences from this sample produce the same CDR3. The chain couples TRBV11-3 to TRBJ2-1, with 9 bases identical to TRBD1. Germline loops: CDR1 SGHNT, CDR2 YENEEA. V lost 5 bases to trimming and J lost 4 bases; unmatched junction nucleotides: 6. The CDR3 spans 15 residues. DNA of the CDR3: TGTGCCAGCAGCCCCGGACAGGGGAGTTACAATGAGCAGTTCTTC. Its translation: CASSPGQGSYNEQFF.

This clone was observed a few times. The rearrangement uses TRBV7-3 and TRBJ2-3; possible D gene TRBD2, 6 bases. Germline V gene sequence: CDR1 SGHTA, CDR2 FQGTGA. This CDR3 has 15 amino acids. Trimming stripped 4 bases from V and 5 bases from J, with 16 bases between. The CDR3 DNA sequence: TGTGCCAGCAGCTACCTGGCGGGATTCATAGATACGCAGTATTTT. Translating it yields CASSYLAGFIDTQYF.

V is TRBV7-7 and J is TRBJ1-4, with D perhaps matching TRBD1 (5 bases). CDR3 length: 15 residues. V was trimmed by 5 bases and J by 2 bases, leaving 12 bases between them. Germline values: CDR1 SSHAT, CDR2 FNYEAQ (reference sequence). CDR3 loop: CASSKGSTTNEKLFF. CDR3 nucleotides: TGTGCCAGCAGCAAGGGGTCCACGACTAATGAAAAACTGTTTTTT. Using reference TRBV7-7 and TRBJ1-4 for the parts outside the CDR3, the full variable domain is GAGVSQSPRYKVTKRGQDVTLRCDPISSHATLYWYQQALGQGPEFLTYFNYEAQPDKSGLPSDRFSAERPEGSISTLTIQRTEQRDSAMYRCASSKGSTTNEKLFFGSGTQLSVL.

This rearrangement joins TRBV6-1 to TRBJ2-7; D gene unclear. The V and J ends lost 8 bases and 2 bases respectively, with 16 bases between them. Germline CDR1 is MNHNS and CDR2 is SASEGT. The CDR3 spans 14 residues. The CDR3 DNA reads as TGTGCCAGCTCTCCGGGCCGCGTCCCCTACGAGCAGTACTTC. It is translated as CASSPGRVPYEQYF.

The rearrangement joins TRBV13 to TRBJ2-3, with 10 nucleotides matching TRBD2. The CDR3 runs to 14 residues. V lost 2 bases, J lost 5 bases, and 1 base stayed unmatched. CDR1 PRHDT and CDR2 FYEKMQ come from the germline V gene (reference sequence). As DNA, the CDR3 is TGTGCCAGCAGCTTAAGCGGGAGGGAAGATACGCAGTATTTT. It specifies CASSLSGREDTQYF.